A selection of T cell receptor beta chains follows, all from one sample in a study of vaccination and CD4 T cells after COVID-19. Antigens of these TCRs are unknown. MiXCR was run by TCRdb on the PCR reads, yielding one entry per CDR3 protein. The sample lists fewer than 10,000 distinct CDR3 sequences, 33% occurring once. Sequenced input: CD4+ T cells from blood, cultured in vitro. These receptors originate from a human donor in good health. Both conserved end residues are part of each CDR3. Fields, in order: D gene, clone size, V gene, J gene, CDR3 DNA, CDR3 protein. A D gene is named only where the DNA matches it firmly. The size entry is marked missing in some rows and otherwise reads once, few, many or a size class.

d_gene: TRBD2
abundance: NA
v_gene: TRBV12-3/TRBV12-4
j_gene: TRBJ2-1
CDR3nt: TGTGCCAGCAGTACTGGGGGAGGGAATGAGCAGTTCTTC
CDR3aa: CASSTGGGNEQFF

d_gene: TRBD1
abundance: few
v_gene: TRBV15
j_gene: TRBJ1-2
CDR3nt: TGTGCCACCAACTACCGGGACAGATCCTATGGCTACACCTTC
CDR3aa: CATNYRDRSYGYTF

d_gene: NA
abundance: NA
v_gene: TRBV18
j_gene: TRBJ1-5
CDR3nt: TGTGCCAGCTCACCGATAGTAAATCAGCCCCAGCATTTT
CDR3aa: CASSPIVNQPQHF

d_gene: TRBD2
abundance: NA
v_gene: TRBV20-1
j_gene: TRBJ2-7
CDR3nt: TGCAGTGCTAGAGCTAACGGGAGGTTGGCCGAGCAGTACTTC
CDR3aa: CSARANGRLAEQYF

d_gene: TRBD1
abundance: NA
v_gene: TRBV15
j_gene: TRBJ2-7
CDR3nt: TGTGCCACCAGCACAAATCGGGGACAGGGGTCCCAGTACTTC
CDR3aa: CATSTNRGQGSQYF

d_gene: NA
abundance: NA
v_gene: TRBV6-2/TRBV6-3
j_gene: TRBJ1-5
CDR3nt: TGTGCCACCGAGGAGGACAGTCATCAGCCCCAGCATTTT
CDR3aa: CATEEDSHQPQHF

d_gene: TRBD1
abundance: few
v_gene: TRBV6-2/TRBV6-3
j_gene: TRBJ2-5
CDR3nt: TGTGCCAGCAGTTCTCGGGGACAGCAAAGAGGGACCCAGTACTTC
CDR3aa: CASSSRGQQRGTQYF

d_gene: NA
abundance: NA
v_gene: TRBV27
j_gene: TRBJ1-1
CDR3nt: TGTGCCAGCAGTTTTGACAGGATGAGGAACGCTGAAGCTTTCTTT
CDR3aa: CASSFDRMRNAEAFF

d_gene: NA
abundance: NA
v_gene: TRBV5-1
j_gene: TRBJ2-3
CDR3nt: TGCGCCAGCAGCTCGCTAGTCCCAACCACAGATACGCAGTATTTT
CDR3aa: CASSSLVPTTDTQYF

d_gene: TRBD1
abundance: NA
v_gene: TRBV5-1
j_gene: TRBJ1-2
CDR3nt: TGCGCCAGCAGCTTGGGACAGGGAGGCGGCTACACCTTC
CDR3aa: CASSLGQGGGYTF

d_gene: NA
abundance: NA
v_gene: TRBV7-9
j_gene: TRBJ2-7
CDR3nt: TGTGCCAGCAGCTTAGTCTGGTCCTACGAGCAGTACTTC
CDR3aa: CASSLVWSYEQYF

d_gene: NA
abundance: NA
v_gene: TRBV9
j_gene: TRBJ1-2
CDR3nt: TGTGCCAGCAGTCCCGGGAGGAACTATGGCTACACCTTC
CDR3aa: CASSPGRNYGYTF

d_gene: TRBD1
abundance: NA
v_gene: TRBV12-3/TRBV12-4
j_gene: TRBJ2-5
CDR3nt: TGTGCCAGCAGTTTAGCCCGACAGGGATGGGGAGAGACCCAGTACTTC
CDR3aa: CASSLARQGWGETQYF

d_gene: TRBD1
abundance: few
v_gene: TRBV11-2
j_gene: TRBJ2-2
CDR3nt: TGTGCCAGCAGCGACTTCCAGGGGGCAGGCGGGGAGCTGTTTTTT
CDR3aa: CASSDFQGAGGELFF

d_gene: TRBD1
abundance: medium-sized
v_gene: TRBV6-1
j_gene: TRBJ1-5
CDR3nt: TGTGCCAGCAGGGGAGGGGGCGGACAGCCCCAGCATTTT
CDR3aa: CASRGGGGQPQHF

d_gene: TRBD1
abundance: NA
v_gene: TRBV19
j_gene: TRBJ1-5
CDR3nt: TGTGCCAGTAGTATTTCAGGGGGCGTAGCGAATCAGCCCCAGCATTTT
CDR3aa: CASSISGGVANQPQHF

d_gene: TRBD2
abundance: once
v_gene: TRBV28
j_gene: TRBJ2-5
CDR3nt: TGTGCCAGCAGTTCCCCCAAGAGCTCGACTAGCGGGAGGGCAGAGACCCAGTACTTC
CDR3aa: CASSSPKSSTSGRAETQYF

d_gene: NA
abundance: NA
v_gene: TRBV9
j_gene: TRBJ2-7
CDR3nt: TGTGCCAGCAGCGTAGGAGGCAGGGGAACCTACGAGCAGTACTTC
CDR3aa: CASSVGGRGTYEQYF

d_gene: NA
abundance: NA
v_gene: TRBV28
j_gene: TRBJ2-1
CDR3nt: TGTGCCAGCAACAGGGAGGTTGAGCAGTTCTTC
CDR3aa: CASNREVEQFF

d_gene: TRBD1
abundance: few
v_gene: TRBV20-1
j_gene: TRBJ1-1
CDR3nt: TGCAGTGCTAACAGACAGGGGATATATACTGAAGCTTTCTTT
CDR3aa: CSANRQGIYTEAFF

d_gene: NA
abundance: NA
v_gene: TRBV7-7
j_gene: TRBJ2-5
CDR3nt: TGTGCTAGCAGCCGGGGTACCACGGGGCGTTCAGAGACCCAGTACTTC
CDR3aa: CASSRGTTGRSETQYF

d_gene: TRBD2
abundance: NA
v_gene: TRBV27
j_gene: TRBJ2-2
CDR3nt: TGTGCCGTGGGACTAGCGGGAGTGACCGGGGAGCTGTTTTTT
CDR3aa: CAVGLAGVTGELFF

d_gene: NA
abundance: NA
v_gene: TRBV20-1
j_gene: TRBJ2-1
CDR3nt: TGCAGTGTCCAGGGTTTTAGTGAGCAGTTCTTC
CDR3aa: CSVQGFSEQFF

d_gene: NA
abundance: NA
v_gene: TRBV6-1
j_gene: TRBJ1-2
CDR3nt: TGTGCCAGCAGCCCACGAAAGGGCTGGGGCTACACCTTC
CDR3aa: CASSPRKGWGYTF

d_gene: TRBD2
abundance: NA
v_gene: TRBV6-4
j_gene: TRBJ2-3
CDR3nt: TGTGCCAGCAGCGGGACTAGCGACACAGATACGCAGTATTTT
CDR3aa: CASSGTSDTDTQYF

d_gene: NA
abundance: few
v_gene: TRBV28
j_gene: TRBJ1-2
CDR3nt: TGTGCCAGCAGTTTAGTTCCTACCCGGGAGGACTACTATGGCTACACCTTC
CDR3aa: CASSLVPTREDYYGYTF

d_gene: TRBD1
abundance: NA
v_gene: TRBV24-1
j_gene: TRBJ2-3
CDR3nt: TGTGCCACCAGTGAATGGACAGGGGCGGGAGATACGCAGTATTTT
CDR3aa: CATSEWTGAGDTQYF

d_gene: NA
abundance: few
v_gene: TRBV18
j_gene: TRBJ2-5
CDR3nt: TGTGCCAGCTCACCACCGTCACAAGAGACCCAGTACTTC
CDR3aa: CASSPPSQETQYF

d_gene: TRBD1
abundance: NA
v_gene: TRBV30
j_gene: TRBJ2-7
CDR3nt: TGTGCCTCTGGGGCAGGGGGCGTCCCGGGCTACGAGCAGTACTTC
CDR3aa: CASGAGGVPGYEQYF

d_gene: TRBD2
abundance: NA
v_gene: TRBV7-6
j_gene: TRBJ2-7
CDR3nt: TGTGCCAGCAGCTTCCCGGGCGGGAGTGTAGACGAGCAGTACTTC
CDR3aa: CASSFPGGSVDEQYF

d_gene: TRBD1
abundance: medium-sized
v_gene: TRBV7-3
j_gene: TRBJ1-1
CDR3nt: TGTGCCAGCAGCTTAAGCCGGGACAGTGAAGCTTTCTTT
CDR3aa: CASSLSRDSEAFF

d_gene: TRBD2
abundance: NA
v_gene: TRBV25-1
j_gene: TRBJ2-5
CDR3nt: TGTGCCAGCAGTGTGTCTAGCGGCAGCCAAGAGACCCAGTACTTC
CDR3aa: CASSVSSGSQETQYF

d_gene: TRBD1
abundance: NA
v_gene: TRBV6-1
j_gene: TRBJ2-2
CDR3nt: TGTGCCAGCAGTGAGACAGGGTTTTCTGACACCGGGGAGCTGTTTTTT
CDR3aa: CASSETGFSDTGELFF

d_gene: TRBD2
abundance: few
v_gene: TRBV6-1
j_gene: TRBJ2-7
CDR3nt: TGTGCCAGCACCCCAGGACTAGCGGGAGTCTACGAGCAGTACTTC
CDR3aa: CASTPGLAGVYEQYF

d_gene: NA
abundance: NA
v_gene: TRBV20-1
j_gene: TRBJ1-1
CDR3nt: TGCAGTGCTAGAGATGAGGGTGTGGTGGGAGCTTTCTTT
CDR3aa: CSARDEGVVGAFF

d_gene: NA
abundance: few
v_gene: TRBV11-2
j_gene: TRBJ2-5
CDR3nt: TGTGCCAGCAGCCCCAGGAGGGGGGCCTACCAAGAGACCCAGTACTTC
CDR3aa: CASSPRRGAYQETQYF

d_gene: NA
abundance: few
v_gene: TRBV20-1
j_gene: TRBJ1-1
CDR3nt: TGCAGTGCTCAGGGGCAAACTGAAGCTTTCTTT
CDR3aa: CSAQGQTEAFF

d_gene: TRBD1
abundance: large
v_gene: TRBV2
j_gene: TRBJ2-1
CDR3nt: TGTGCCAGCAGTGGTCGGGACAGGGGTTACAATGAGCAGTTCTTC
CDR3aa: CASSGRDRGYNEQFF

d_gene: NA
abundance: few
v_gene: TRBV7-2
j_gene: TRBJ2-1
CDR3nt: TGTGCCAGCAGCTCCCTCATGGGGGAGCAGTTCTTC
CDR3aa: CASSSLMGEQFF